Following are 26 T cell receptor beta chains from one sample sequenced in a study of long-term antiretroviral therapy in people with HIV. The run of the v3.0 immunoSEQ assay was at survey level. Repertoires were generated with immunoSEQ multiplex PCR, while TCRdb's copy carries only in-frame clones and drops some. The table lists about 48,000 clones, about 81% of them singletons. This specimen was unsorted PBMCs, taken 0.8 years after starting antiretroviral therapy. Receptors were obtained from a woman aged 18-35 years with HIV.

This CDR3 reads CASSLSQGGTEAFF. CDR3 bases: TGTGCCAGCAGCTTGTCGCAGGGGGGTACTGAAGCTTTCTTT. This chain joins TRBV5-6 and TRBJ1-1; 7 bases line up with TRBD1. V lost 1 base, J lost 5 bases, and 5 bases stayed unmatched. This CDR3 is 14 amino acids long. Germline V gene lookup returns CDR1 SGHDT and CDR2 YYEEEE.

The J gene is TRBJ2-3, the V gene TRBV9; unclear D gene. This CDR3 contains 15 residues. Trimming stripped 0 bases from V and 4 bases from J, with 12 bases between. Germline V gene data show CDR1 as SGDLS and CDR2 as YYNGEE. The CDR3 DNA is TGTGCCAGCAGCGTAGGAGGTCTTGGGGCAGATACGCAGTATTTT. Translating gives CASSVGGLGADTQYF.

The rearrangement uses TRBV28 and TRBJ2-2, with D perhaps assigned TRBD1 or TRBD2 (5 bases each). Germline CDR1 MDHEN, CDR2 SYDVKM. V lost 3 bases to trimming and J lost 1 base, with 15 bases between them. The CDR3 totals 17 residues. This CDR3 reads CASSLLLGVENTGELFF. The CDR3 nucleotides read TGTGCCAGCAGTTTGTTACTAGGGGTAGAGAACACCGGGGAGCTGTTTTTT.

The sample holds one count of this clone. V is TRBV10-3 and J is TRBJ2-2; D uncertain. The CDR3 contains 14 residues. The germline V gene has CDR1 ENHRY and CDR2 SYGVKD. The V gene lost 2 bases and the J gene lost 3 bases, with 7 bases spanning the gap. This CDR3 reads CAISELKDTGELFF. The CDR3 DNA is TGTGCCATCAGTGAGCTTAAAGACACCGGGGAGCTGTTTTTT.

This clone came up once. This chain links TRBV9 with TRBJ2-1; 9 positions match TRBD1. This CDR3 is 16 amino acids long. Germline assignment: CDR1 SGDLS and CDR2 YYNGEE. V gave up 0 bases and J gave up 7 bases; unmatched junction bases: 8. The CDR3 nucleotides are TGTGCCAGCAGCGTAGCTTACAGGGGGCTTGTAAATGAGCAGTTCTTC. Translating it yields CASSVAYRGLVNEQFF.

The chain is built from TRBV28 and TRBJ2-7; D is undetermined. Trimming took off 1 base at V and 5 bases at J, with 6 bases between the two ends. The CDR3 consists of 12 residues. Germline loops: CDR1 MDHEN, CDR2 SYDVKM. This CDR3 reads CASSLYRHEQYF. The CDR3, as DNA: TGTGCCAGCAGTTTATATCGTCACGAGCAGTACTTC.

The chain recombines TRBV28 with TRBJ2-7, with 7 bases matching TRBD2. Trimming cost V 3 bases and J 6 bases; bases outside gene matches: 5. The CDR3 spans 13 residues. Per the germline V gene, CDR1 is MDHEN and CDR2 is SYDVKM. CDR3 residues: CASSFGGRGEQYF. The CDR3 bases are TGTGCCAGCAGTTTCGGGGGGAGGGGCGAGCAGTACTTC.

The V gene is TRBV13, the J gene TRBJ2-7, with 8 bases aligning to TRBD1. Germline-derived CDR1 and CDR2 are PRHDT and FYEKMQ (reference sequence). The CDR3 covers 14 residues. V lost 5 bases, J lost 0 bases, and 3 bases stayed unmatched. Written as DNA, the CDR3 is TGTGCCAGCAGCGACAGGGGATCCTCCTACGAGCAGTACTTC. It yields the protein CASSDRGSSYEQYF.

The genes are TRBV27 and TRBJ2-2; D may correspond to TRBD1 or TRBD2 (5 bases each). The V end was cut by 2 bases, the J end by 5 bases, with 12 bases between. This CDR3 is built from 15 residues. Looked up from germline, CDR1 is MNHEY and CDR2 is SMNVEV (reference sequence). CDR3 bases: TGTGCCAGCAGTTTAGAACCTTGGGGGACCGGGGAGCTGTTTTTT. Its protein product is CASSLEPWGTGELFF.

The rearrangement joins TRBV19 to TRBJ2-5; TRBD1 matches 8 bases. This CDR3 is 15 amino acids long. The V segment lost 6 bases and the J segment 7 bases; nucleotides outside the gene matches: 13. The germline V gene has CDR1 LNHDA and CDR2 SQIVND (reference sequence). For the CDR3, the DNA is TGTGCCAGTAGCCCACTGTGGGACAGGTCATGGACCCAGTACTTC. This gives the protein CASSPLWDRSWTQYF. Complete variable domain (other parts from reference TRBV19 and TRBJ2-5): DGGITQSPKYLFRKEGQNVTLSCEQNLNHDAMYWYRQDPGQGLRLIYYSQIVNDFQKGDIAEGYSVSREKKESFPLTVTSAQKNPTAFYLCASSPLWDRSWTQYFGPGTRLLVL.

The V and J genes are TRBV28 and TRBJ2-7, with D maybe TRBD2 (5 bases). V was clipped by 1 base and J by 6 bases, with 13 bases between them. CDR1 is MDHEN and CDR2 is SYDVKM in the germline V gene. The CDR3 sequence is 14 residues long. CDR3 region: CASSLSRSGGEQYF. CDR3 bases: TGTGCCAGCAGTTTATCCCGCAGCGGAGGCGAGCAGTACTTC.

In its sample, this clone was seen a few times. This chain uses TRBV6-5 with TRBJ2-7; a weak D match, TRBD2 (5 bases). CDR1 is MNHEY and CDR2 is SVGAGI in the germline V gene. CDR3 length: 14 residues. V was cut by 2 bases and J by 4 bases, with 12 bases left in between. This chain's CDR3 is CASSYGSPPYEQYF. The CDR3 DNA is TGTGCCAGCAGTTACGGGAGTCCCCCTTACGAGCAGTACTTC.

The J gene is TRBJ1-3, the V gene TRBV4-3, with TRBD1 as a possible D gene (5 bases). The CDR3 runs to 15 residues. CDR1 is LGHNA and CDR2 is YSLEER in the germline V gene. The germline V and J ends were trimmed by 4 bases and 0 bases, with 10 bases remaining between them. The CDR3 nucleotides are TGCGCCAGCAGCCGGGACTCAAGCTCTGGAAACACCATATATTTT. Its protein product is CASSRDSSSGNTIYF.

The chain joins TRBV7-3 to TRBJ2-7; possible D gene TRBD1, 5 bases. There are 15 residues in the CDR3. Germline CDR1 is SGHTA and CDR2 is FQGTGA. Between the trimmed V and J ends, which lost 5 bases and 0 bases, there was a span of 14 bases. The CDR3 loop is CASSKMTVSSYEQYF. CDR3 DNA sequence: TGTGCCAGCAGCAAAATGACAGTTTCCTCCTACGAGCAGTACTTC.

V is TRBV4-3 and J is TRBJ2-3; 7 nucleotides match TRBD2. The J segment lost 3 bases and the V segment lost 1 base, leaving 7 bases of the junction unmatched. This CDR3 is 16 amino acids long. Germline V gives CDR1 LGHNA, CDR2 YSLEER. The CDR3 coding sequence is TGCGCCAGCAGCCAAGTTGCTAGCGGCAATACAGATACGCAGTATTTT. Protein: CASSQVASGNTDTQYF.

The CDR3 region is CATSRERTLTDTQYF. The CDR3 DNA sequence: TGTGCCACCAGCAGAGAGAGGACACTCACAGATACGCAGTATTTT. The chain is built from TRBV15 and TRBJ2-3, with D possibly matching TRBD1 (5 bases). The CDR3 covers 15 residues. The germline gives CDR1 LNHNV, CDR2 YYDKDF (reference sequence). The ends were cut back, 0 bases at V and 2 bases at J, with 9 bases in the middle.

The J gene is TRBJ2-6, the V gene TRBV19; tentatively, D is TRBD2 (6 bases). Deletions cut 0 bases from V and 0 bases from J, with 6 bases between. Germline V lookup: CDR1 LNHDA, CDR2 SQIVND (reference sequence). The CDR3 length is 16 residues. In DNA form, the CDR3 reads TGTGCCAGTAGTATAGACGGGGGCTCTGGGGCCAACGTCCTGACTTTC. Its translation is CASSIDGGSGANVLTF.

The V call is TRBV27, the J call TRBJ2-7; D is possibly TRBD2 (7 bases). The germline gives CDR1 MNHEY, CDR2 SMNVEV (reference sequence). The germline V and J ends were trimmed by 0 bases and 5 bases, with 26 bases remaining between them. This CDR3 region has 19 residues. The CDR3 sequence is CASSLSGGGSGRPRDEQYF. The CDR3 DNA reads TGTGCCAGCAGTTTATCCGGGGGCGGTAGCGGGCGCCCCAGGGACGAGCAGTACTTC.

This clone occurred once. The chain joins TRBV10-1 to TRBJ2-5; D is perhaps TRBD1 or TRBD2 (5 bases each). The germline V gene encodes CDR1 WNHNN and CDR2 SYGVQD (reference sequence). V was shortened by 4 bases and J by 5 bases, with 11 bases between the two germline ends. This CDR3 has 13 residues. The CDR3 sequence: CASSASGTETQYF. CDR3 DNA sequence: TGCGCCAGCAGTGCATCAGGGACGGAGACCCAGTACTTC.

This clone was found once. The chain employs TRBV7-2 and TRBJ2-1; unclear D gene. The CDR3 has 11 residues. Germline CDR1 SGHTA, CDR2 FQGNSA. Trimming cost V 2 bases and J 9 bases, with 5 bases left between them. As DNA, the CDR3 is TGTGCCAGCAGCTTACGGGTTGAGCAGTTCTTC. Protein sequence: CASSLRVEQFF.

This chain links TRBV19 with TRBJ1-5; no clear D. The CDR3 length is 17 residues. Per the germline V gene, CDR1 is LNHDA and CDR2 is SQIVND (reference sequence). The ends were cut back, 6 bases at V and 0 bases at J, with 18 bases in the middle. CDR3 protein: CASRAGWADYSNQPQHF. CDR3 nucleotides: TGTGCCAGTAGGGCTGGTTGGGCAGACTATAGCAATCAGCCCCAGCATTTT.

This clone was seen only once. The J gene is TRBJ1-5, the V gene TRBV7-8; D remains unclear. The CDR3 has 15 amino acids. The V end was cut by 2 bases, the J end by 2 bases, with 10 bases between. CDR1 SGHVS and CDR2 FQNEAQ come from the germline V gene. The CDR3 loop reads CASSLLAGGNQPQHF. The CDR3 nucleotides read TGTGCCAGCAGCTTACTCGCTGGGGGCAATCAGCCCCAGCATTTT.

The chain uses TRBV14 and TRBJ2-5; D not resolved. V was trimmed by 6 bases and J by 5 bases, leaving 16 bases between them. This CDR3 has 14 amino acids. CDR1 and CDR2 from the germline V gene are SGHDN and FVKESK. The CDR3 DNA reads as TGTGCCAGCAGTACGGAACACCCATGGGAGACCCAGTACTTC. It yields the protein CASSTEHPWETQYF.

The count of this clone is one. This chain uses TRBV25-1 with TRBJ2-2, with 8 bases aligning to TRBD2. The V gene end was trimmed by 5 bases and the J gene end by 0 bases; junction bases not matched to a gene: 5. Germline lookup yields CDR1 MGHDK and CDR2 SYGVNS. The CDR3 is 16 residues long. CDR3 region: CASSPRGGTNTGELFF. DNA of the CDR3: TGTGCCAGCAGTCCCCGGGGGGGGACGAACACCGGGGAGCTGTTTTTT.

For this clone: Other DNA sequences in this specimen translate into the identical CDR3. This chain links TRBV11-2 with TRBJ2-5; no clear D gene. CDR1 and CDR2 (germline): SGHAT, FQNNGV. Deletions cut 3 bases from V and 2 bases from J, with 1 base between. This CDR3 is built from 11 residues. The CDR3 DNA sequence: TGTGCCAGCAGCTTTCAAGAGACCCAGTACTTC. Encoded protein: CASSFQETQYF.

The chain is built from TRBV7-8 and TRBJ2-7, with TRBD1 matching over 8 bases. In germline, CDR1 is SGHVS, CDR2 FQNEAQ. This CDR3 spans 16 amino acids. V dropped 1 base and J dropped 2; count of bases not matched to a gene: 7. The CDR3 protein is CASSLGTGTGPYEQYF. The CDR3 DNA is TGTGCCAGCAGCTTAGGCACCGGGACAGGACCCTACGAGCAGTACTTC.